Following are 6 T cell receptor beta chains from one sample sequenced in a study of OX40 agonist ivuxolimab in advanced cancers. TCRdb's copy holds only in-frame clones and misses some; the assay was immunoSEQ multiplex PCR. This repertoire shows under 100,000 clones, more than 90% found once; its top ten account for about 0.63%. Sequencing was performed on CD4+ or CD8+ T cells sorted from blood, taken in a trial of the OX40 agonist ivuxolimab. All receptors come from an adult with an advanced solid tumor such as melanoma, head and neck, liver or kidney cancer.

The V gene is TRBV2, the J gene TRBJ2-5, with D hard to call. Trimming removed 6 bases at V and 1 base at J, with 3 bases between. Germline V CDR1 and CDR2: SNHLY, FYNNEI. CDR3 length: 11 amino acids. CDR3 amino acids: CASRGQETQYF. CDR3 nucleotides: TGTGCCAGCAGGGGCCAAGAGACCCAGTACTTC.

V and J are TRBV7-2 and TRBJ1-3, with 7 bases lining up with TRBD1. The CDR3 runs 15 residues. Looked up from germline, CDR1 is SGHTA and CDR2 is FQGNSA. The V segment lost 5 bases and the J segment 0 bases; nucleotides outside the gene matches: 4. CDR3 nucleotides: TGTGCCAGCAGCCCGACAGGGAGCTCTGGAAACACCATATATTTT. Protein sequence: CASSPTGSSGNTIYF.

In the case of this clone: At one end the junction does not follow the germline gene, possibly because of a read error. This chain joins TRBV30 and TRBJ2-7, with a tentative D call TRBD1 (5 bases). The CDR3 runs 13 residues. Germline V lookup: CDR1 GTSNPN, CDR2 SVGIG (reference sequence). The CDR3 reads CASSRGDSYEQYF. In nucleotides, the CDR3 is TGTGCCTCGAGTAGGGGCGACTCCTACGAGCAGTACTTC. The full variable domain, completed using reference TRBV30 and TRBJ2-7, is SQTIHQWPATLVQPVGSPLSLECTVEGTSNPNLYWYRQAAGRGLQLLFYSVGIGQISSEVPQNLSASRPQDRQFILSSKKLLLSDSGFYLCASSRGDSYEQYFGPGTRLTVT.

This clone was picked up one time. One end of the junction varies from germline; a read error may be responsible. The chain couples TRBV2 to TRBJ2-7, with 8 bases identical to TRBD1. Germline CDR1 SNHLY, CDR2 FYNNEI. CDR3 length: 12 residues. CDR3 amino acids: CASSEGWDRPHF. DNA for the CDR3: TGTGCCAGCAGTGAAGGTTGGGACAGGCCTCACTTC.

This chain joins TRBV7-9 and TRBJ2-3; D remains ambiguous. CDR3 length: 14 amino acids. CDR1 and CDR2 from the germline V gene are SEHNR and FQNEAQ (reference sequence). V was shortened by 5 bases and J by 6 bases, with 15 bases between the two germline ends. For the CDR3, the DNA is TGTGCCAGCAGCCCGTCCCATGGCAGGGATACGCAGTATTTT. It specifies CASSPSHGRDTQYF.

This chain joins TRBV19 and TRBJ1-4; D is undetermined. With 6 bases removed from V and 3 bases from J, the gap between germline ends came to 14 bases. The germline gives CDR1 LNHDA, CDR2 SQIVND (reference sequence). The CDR3 runs 15 residues. The CDR3 loop reads CASSALRQANEKLFF. CDR3 nucleotide sequence: TGTGCCAGTAGCGCCCTTCGCCAGGCTAATGAAAAACTGTTTTTT.